Here is one T cell receptor beta chain with its context. Its cognate antigen is unknown. The V gene lost 4 bases and the J gene lost 6 bases, with 13 bases spanning the gap. CDR3 size: 12 residues. Germline values: CDR1 SQVTM, CDR2 ANQGSEA. The source of the sample is a study of cytomegalovirus exposure and HLA in healthy donors. General study points: Sequencing had likely introduced a cluster of highly shared sequence variants as an artifact. Within an earlier analysis, most TCR beta V segments proved productive either about 87% or about 30% of the time.

This PCR relied on a set of 60 Vbeta primers and 13 Jbeta primers. Sequencing was performed with immunoSEQ multiplex PCR; in TCRdb, only in-frame clones are kept and a portion is missing. This table has some 100,000 clones, less than 80% appearing once. This TCR was recovered from a man aged 35 to 55 in good health and CMV-seronegative. The chain recombines TRBV29-1 with TRBJ2-7; tentatively, D is TRBD1 (6 bases). The sequenced sample consisted of PBMCs. This CDR3 is CSVAQGTGEQYV. DNA of the CDR3: TGCAGCGTTGCGCAGGGGACCGGCGAGCAGTACGTC.